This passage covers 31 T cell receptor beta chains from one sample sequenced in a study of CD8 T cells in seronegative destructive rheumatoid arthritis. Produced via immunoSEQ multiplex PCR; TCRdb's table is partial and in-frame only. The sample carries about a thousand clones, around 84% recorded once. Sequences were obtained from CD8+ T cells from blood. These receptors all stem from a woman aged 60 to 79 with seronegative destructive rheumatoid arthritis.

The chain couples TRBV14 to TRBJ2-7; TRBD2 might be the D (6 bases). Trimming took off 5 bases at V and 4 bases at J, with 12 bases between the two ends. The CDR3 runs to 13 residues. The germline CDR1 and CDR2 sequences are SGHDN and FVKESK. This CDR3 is CASSAGSGYEQYF. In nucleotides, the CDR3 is TGTGCCAGCAGCGCGGGGTCAGGTTACGAGCAGTACTTC.

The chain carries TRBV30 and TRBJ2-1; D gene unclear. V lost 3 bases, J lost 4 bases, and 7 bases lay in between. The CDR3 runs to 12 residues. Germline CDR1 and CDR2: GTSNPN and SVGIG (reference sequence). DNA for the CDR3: TGTGCCTGGAGCTGGCAGTACAATGAGCAGTTCTTC. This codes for CAWSWQYNEQFF. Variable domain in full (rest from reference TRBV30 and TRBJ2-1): SQTIHQWPATLVQPVGSPLSLECTVEGTSNPNLYWYRQAAGRGLQLLFYSVGIGQISSEVPQNLSASRPQDRQFILSSKKLLLSDSGFYLCAWSWQYNEQFFGPGTRLTVL.

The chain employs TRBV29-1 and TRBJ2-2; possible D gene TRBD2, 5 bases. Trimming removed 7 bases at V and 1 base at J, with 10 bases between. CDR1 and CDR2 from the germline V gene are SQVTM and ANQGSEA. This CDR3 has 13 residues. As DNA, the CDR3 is TGCAGCGCAGCGGACGGGAACACCGGGGAGCTGTTTTTT. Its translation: CSAADGNTGELFF.

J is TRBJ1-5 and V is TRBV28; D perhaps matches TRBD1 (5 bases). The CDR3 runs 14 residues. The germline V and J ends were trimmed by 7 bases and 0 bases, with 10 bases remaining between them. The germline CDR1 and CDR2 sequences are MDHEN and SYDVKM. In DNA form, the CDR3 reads TGTGCCAGCAAAAGGACAAATAGCAATCAGCCCCAGCATTTT. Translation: CASKRTNSNQPQHF.

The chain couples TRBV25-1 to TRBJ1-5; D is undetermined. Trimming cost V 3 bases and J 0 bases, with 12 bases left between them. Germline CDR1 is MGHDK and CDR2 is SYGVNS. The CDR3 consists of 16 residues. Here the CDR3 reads CASSDYKRYSNQPQHF. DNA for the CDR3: TGTGCCAGCAGTGATTACAAAAGATATAGCAATCAGCCCCAGCATTTT. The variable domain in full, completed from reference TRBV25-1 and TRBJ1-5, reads EADIYQTPRYLVIGTGKKITLECSQTMGHDKMYWYQQDPGMELHLIHYSYGVNSTEKGDLSSESTVSRIRTEHFPLTLESARPSHTSQYLCASSDYKRYSNQPQHFGDGTRLSIL.

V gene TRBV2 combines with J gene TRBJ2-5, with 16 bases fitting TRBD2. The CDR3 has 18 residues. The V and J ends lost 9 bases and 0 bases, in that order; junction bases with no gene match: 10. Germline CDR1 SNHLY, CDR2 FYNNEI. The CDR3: CASTGTSGRDSYQETQYF. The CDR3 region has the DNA TGTGCCAGTACGGGGACTAGCGGGAGGGATTCGTACCAAGAGACCCAGTACTTC.

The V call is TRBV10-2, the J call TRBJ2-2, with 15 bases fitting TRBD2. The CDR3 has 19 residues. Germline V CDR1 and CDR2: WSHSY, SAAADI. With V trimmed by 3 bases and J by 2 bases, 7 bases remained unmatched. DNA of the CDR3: TGCGCCAGCAGTGACCTCGGACTAGCGGGAGGGCCAAACACCGGGGAGCTGTTTTTT. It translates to CASSDLGLAGGPNTGELFF.

The CDR3 nucleotides are TGTGCCAGCCTTCGTAGCGGGGCCAACTGGCGGCAGTTCTTC. This codes for CASLRSGANWRQFF. The chain recombines TRBV7-2 with TRBJ2-1; 8 bases line up with TRBD2. The germline CDR1 and CDR2 sequences are SGHTA and FQGNSA. The ends lost 8 bases at V and 12 bases at J; junction bases unmatched: 15. The CDR3 spans 14 residues.

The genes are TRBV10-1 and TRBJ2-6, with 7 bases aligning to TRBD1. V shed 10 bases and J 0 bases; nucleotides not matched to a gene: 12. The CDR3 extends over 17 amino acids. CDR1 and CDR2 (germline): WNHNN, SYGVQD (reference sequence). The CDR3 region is CATLVQGVDSGANVLTF. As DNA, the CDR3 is TGCGCCACTCTAGTCCAGGGGGTGGACTCTGGGGCCAACGTCCTGACTTTC.

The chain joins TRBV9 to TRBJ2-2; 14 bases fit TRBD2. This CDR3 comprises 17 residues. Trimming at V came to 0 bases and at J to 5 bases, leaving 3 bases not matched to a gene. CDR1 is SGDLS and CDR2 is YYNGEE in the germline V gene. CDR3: CASSVGLAGGTTGELFF. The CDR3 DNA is TGTGCCAGCAGCGTAGGACTAGCGGGAGGGACGACCGGGGAGCTGTTTTTT.

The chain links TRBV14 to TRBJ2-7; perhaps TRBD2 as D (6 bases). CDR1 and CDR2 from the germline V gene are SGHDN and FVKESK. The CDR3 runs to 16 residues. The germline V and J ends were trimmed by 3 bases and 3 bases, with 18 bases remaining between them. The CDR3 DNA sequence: TGTGCCAGCAGCCAGAGGTCGTCTAGCGTATACTACGAGCAGTACTTC. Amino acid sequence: CASSQRSSSVYYEQYF.

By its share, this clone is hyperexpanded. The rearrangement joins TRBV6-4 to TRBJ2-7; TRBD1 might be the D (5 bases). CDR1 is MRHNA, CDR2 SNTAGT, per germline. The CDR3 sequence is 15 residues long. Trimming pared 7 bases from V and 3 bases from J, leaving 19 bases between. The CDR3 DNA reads TGTGCCAGCACATGCGACAGCCCGAAGGGCTACGAGCAGTACTTC. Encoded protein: CASTCDSPKGYEQYF.

The CDR3 here is CASSFRNTEAFF. The DNA for the CDR3 is TGTGCCAGCAGCTTCCGGAACACTGAAGCTTTCTTT. This chain connects TRBV13 to TRBJ1-1, with D unclear. The CDR3 spans 12 residues. V dropped 3 bases and J dropped 1 base, with 3 bases sitting between them. Germline CDR1 reads PRHDT; CDR2 reads FYEKMQ (reference sequence). Combining the CDR3 with reference TRBV13 and TRBJ1-1 gives the whole variable domain AAGVIQSPRHLIKEKRETATLKCYPIPRHDTVYWYQQGPGQDPQFLISFYEKMQSDKGSIPDRFSAQQFSDYHSELNMSSLELGDSALYFCASSFRNTEAFFGQGTRLTVV.

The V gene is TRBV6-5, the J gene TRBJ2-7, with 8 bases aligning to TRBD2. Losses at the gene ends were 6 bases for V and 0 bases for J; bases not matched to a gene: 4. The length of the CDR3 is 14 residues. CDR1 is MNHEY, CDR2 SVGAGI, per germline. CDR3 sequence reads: CASRPLAASYEQYF. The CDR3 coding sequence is TGTGCCAGCAGACCACTAGCGGCCTCCTACGAGCAGTACTTC.

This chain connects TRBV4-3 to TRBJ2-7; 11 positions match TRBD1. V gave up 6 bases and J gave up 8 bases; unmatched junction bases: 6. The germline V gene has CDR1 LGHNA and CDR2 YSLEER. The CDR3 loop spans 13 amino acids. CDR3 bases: TGCGCCAGCAGGAGGACAGGGGGCGAGAAGCAGTACTTC. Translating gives CASRRTGGEKQYF.

CDR3 sequence (DNA): TGTGCCAGCAGTCCGGGCGGTAGCGGGGGTTACGAGCAGTACTTC. Encoded protein: CASSPGGSGGYEQYF. The chain recombines TRBV13 with TRBJ2-7, with 9 bases aligning to TRBD2. CDR3 size: 15 residues. Trimming at V came to 6 bases and at J to 4 bases, leaving 10 bases not matched to a gene. CDR1 and CDR2 from the germline V gene are PRHDT and FYEKMQ (reference sequence).

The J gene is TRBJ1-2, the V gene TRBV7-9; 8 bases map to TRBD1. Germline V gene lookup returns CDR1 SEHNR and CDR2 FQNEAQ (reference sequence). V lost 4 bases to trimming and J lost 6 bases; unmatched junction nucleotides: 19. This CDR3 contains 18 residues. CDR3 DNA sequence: TGTGCCAGCAGCTCCACGATATTAGGACAGGGAGAGTCAGATGGCTACACCTTC. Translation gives CASSSTILGQGESDGYTF. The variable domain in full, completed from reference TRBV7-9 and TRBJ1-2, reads DTGVSQNPRHKITKRGQNVTFRCDPISEHNRLYWYRQTLGQGPEFLTYFQNEAQLEKSRLLSDRFSAERPKGSFSTLEIQRTEQGDSAMYLCASSSTILGQGESDGYTFGSGTRLTVV.

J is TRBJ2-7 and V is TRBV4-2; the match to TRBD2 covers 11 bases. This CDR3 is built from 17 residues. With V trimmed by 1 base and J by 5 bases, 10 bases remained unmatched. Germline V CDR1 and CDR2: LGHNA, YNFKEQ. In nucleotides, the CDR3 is TGTGCCAGCAGCCAAGTCCCGCTACTAGCGGGAGACGACGAGCAGTACTTC. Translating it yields CASSQVPLLAGDDEQYF.

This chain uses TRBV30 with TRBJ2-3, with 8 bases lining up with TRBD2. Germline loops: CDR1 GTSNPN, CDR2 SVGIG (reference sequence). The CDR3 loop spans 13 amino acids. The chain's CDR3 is CASSGRRPDTQYF. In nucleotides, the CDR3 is TGTGCTTCTAGCGGGCGACGACCCGATACGCAGTATTTT. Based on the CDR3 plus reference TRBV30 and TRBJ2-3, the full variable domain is SQTIHQWPATLVQPVGSPLSLECTVEGTSNPNLYWYRQAAGRGLQLLFYSVGIGQISSEVPQNLSASRPQDRQFILSSKKLLLSDSGFYLCASSGRRPDTQYFGPGTRLTVL.

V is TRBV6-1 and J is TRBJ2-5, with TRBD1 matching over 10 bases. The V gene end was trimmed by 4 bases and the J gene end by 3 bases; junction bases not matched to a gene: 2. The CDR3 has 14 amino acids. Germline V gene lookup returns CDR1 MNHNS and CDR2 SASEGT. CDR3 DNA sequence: TGTGCCAGCAGTGCGACAGGGGGCGAAGAGACCCAGTACTTC. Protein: CASSATGGEETQYF.

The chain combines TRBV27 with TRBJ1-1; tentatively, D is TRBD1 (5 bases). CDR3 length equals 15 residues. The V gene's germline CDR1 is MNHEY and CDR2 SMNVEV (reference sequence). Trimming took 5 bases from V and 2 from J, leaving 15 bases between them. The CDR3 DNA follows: TGTGCCAGCAGTCGTATAGACAGCCTCAACACTGAAGCTTTCTTT. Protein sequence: CASSRIDSLNTEAFF.

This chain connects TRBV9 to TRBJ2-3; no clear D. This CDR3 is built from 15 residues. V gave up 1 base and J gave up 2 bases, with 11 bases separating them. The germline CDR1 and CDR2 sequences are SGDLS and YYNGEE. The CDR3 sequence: CASSVIPETTDTQYF. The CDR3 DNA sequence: TGTGCCAGCAGCGTAATTCCAGAAACCACAGATACGCAGTATTTT.

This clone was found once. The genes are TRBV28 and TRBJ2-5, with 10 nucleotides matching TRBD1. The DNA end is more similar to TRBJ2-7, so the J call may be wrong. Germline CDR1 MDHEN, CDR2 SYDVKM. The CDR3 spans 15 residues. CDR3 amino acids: CASSPDRGLGYEQYF. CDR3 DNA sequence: TGTGCCAGCAGCCCTGACAGGGGGCTGGGTTACGAGCAGTACTTC.

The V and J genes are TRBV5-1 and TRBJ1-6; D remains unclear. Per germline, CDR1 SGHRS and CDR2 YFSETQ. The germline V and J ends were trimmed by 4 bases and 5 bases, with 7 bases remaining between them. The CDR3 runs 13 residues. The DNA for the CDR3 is TGCGCCAGCAGCGGCCTCAATAATTCACCCCTCCACTTT. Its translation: CASSGLNNSPLHF.

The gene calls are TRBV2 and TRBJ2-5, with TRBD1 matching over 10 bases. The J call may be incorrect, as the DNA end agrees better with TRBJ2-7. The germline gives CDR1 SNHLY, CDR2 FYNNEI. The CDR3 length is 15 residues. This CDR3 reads CASSWGTGDYYEQYF. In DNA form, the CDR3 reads TGTGCCAGCAGTTGGGGGACAGGGGACTACTACGAGCAGTACTTC.

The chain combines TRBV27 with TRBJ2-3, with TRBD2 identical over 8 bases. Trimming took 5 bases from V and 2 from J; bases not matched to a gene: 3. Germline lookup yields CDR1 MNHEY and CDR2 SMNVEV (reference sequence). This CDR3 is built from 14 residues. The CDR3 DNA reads TGTGCCAGCAGTAGCGGGAGCTTCACAGATACGCAGTATTTT. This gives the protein CASSSGSFTDTQYF.

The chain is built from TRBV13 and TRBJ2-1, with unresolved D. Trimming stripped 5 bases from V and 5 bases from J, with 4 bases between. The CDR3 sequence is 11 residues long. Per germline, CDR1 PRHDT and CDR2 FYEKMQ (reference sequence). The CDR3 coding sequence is TGTGCCAGCAGCCCAAACAATGAGCAGTTCTTC. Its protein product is CASSPNNEQFF. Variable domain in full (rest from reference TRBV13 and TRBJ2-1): AAGVIQSPRHLIKEKRETATLKCYPIPRHDTVYWYQQGPGQDPQFLISFYEKMQSDKGSIPDRFSAQQFSDYHSELNMSSLELGDSALYFCASSPNNEQFFGPGTRLTVL.

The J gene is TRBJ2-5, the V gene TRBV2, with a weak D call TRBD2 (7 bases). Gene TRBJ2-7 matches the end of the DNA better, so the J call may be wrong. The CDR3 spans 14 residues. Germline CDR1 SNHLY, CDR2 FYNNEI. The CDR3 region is CASRGGDTFYEQYF. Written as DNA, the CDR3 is TGTGCCAGCAGGGGGGGGGACACTTTCTACGAGCAGTACTTC.

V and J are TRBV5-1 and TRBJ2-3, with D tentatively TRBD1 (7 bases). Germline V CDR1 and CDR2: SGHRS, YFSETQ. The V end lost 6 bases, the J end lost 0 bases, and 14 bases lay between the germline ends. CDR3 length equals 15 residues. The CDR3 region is CASTRGDSSTDTQYF. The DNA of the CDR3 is TGCGCCAGCACCAGGGGGGACAGTAGCACAGATACGCAGTATTTT.

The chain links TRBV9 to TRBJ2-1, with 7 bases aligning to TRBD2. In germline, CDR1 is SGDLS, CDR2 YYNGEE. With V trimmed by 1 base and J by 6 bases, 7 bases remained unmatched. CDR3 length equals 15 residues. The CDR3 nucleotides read TGTGCCAGCAGCGTATGGGAGGAGCGGGGCAATGAGCAGTTCTTC. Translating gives CASSVWEERGNEQFF.

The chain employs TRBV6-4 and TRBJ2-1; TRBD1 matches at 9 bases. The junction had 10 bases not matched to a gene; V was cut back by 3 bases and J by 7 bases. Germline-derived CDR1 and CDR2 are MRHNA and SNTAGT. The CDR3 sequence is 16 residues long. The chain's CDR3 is CASSESSGQGRNEQFF. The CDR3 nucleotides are TGTGCCAGCAGTGAATCGTCGGGACAGGGAAGGAATGAGCAGTTCTTC.